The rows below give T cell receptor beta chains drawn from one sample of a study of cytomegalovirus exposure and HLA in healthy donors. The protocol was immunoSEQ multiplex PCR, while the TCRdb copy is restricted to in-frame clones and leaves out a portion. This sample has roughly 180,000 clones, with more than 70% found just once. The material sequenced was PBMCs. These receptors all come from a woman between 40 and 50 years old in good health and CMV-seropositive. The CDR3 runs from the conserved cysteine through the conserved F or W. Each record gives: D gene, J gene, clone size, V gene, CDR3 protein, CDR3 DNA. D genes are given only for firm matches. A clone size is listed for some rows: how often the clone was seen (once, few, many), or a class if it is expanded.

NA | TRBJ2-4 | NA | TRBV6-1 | CASSDRGNPKNIQYF | TGTGCCAGCAGTGACCGGGGGAACCCCAAAAACATTCAGTACTTC
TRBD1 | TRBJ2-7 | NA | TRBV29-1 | CSVRDSRAYEQYF | TGCAGCGTCAGGGACAGCCGGGCCTACGAGCAGTACTTC
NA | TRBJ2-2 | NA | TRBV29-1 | CSAQDRRITGELFF | TGCAGCGCCCAGGACAGAAGGATCACCGGGGAGCTGTTTTTT
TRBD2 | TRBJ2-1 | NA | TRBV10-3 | CAISGRTSGRRYNEQFF | TGTGCCATCAGTGGGCGGACTAGCGGGAGGCGCTACAATGAGCAGTTCTTC
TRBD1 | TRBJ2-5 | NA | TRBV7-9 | CASSLLTGAQETQYF | TGTGCCAGCAGCCTTTTAACAGGGGCGCAAGAGACCCAGTACTTC
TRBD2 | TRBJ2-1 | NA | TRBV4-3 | CASSRGPGTSGNNEQFF | TGCGCCAGCAGCCGCGGGCCCGGGACTAGCGGGAACAATGAGCAGTTCTTC
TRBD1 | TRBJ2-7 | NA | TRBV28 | CASSWTGRNEQYF | TGTGCCAGCAGTTGGACAGGGCGGAACGAGCAGTACTTC
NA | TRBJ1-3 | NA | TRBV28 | CASSLWGRAGNTIYF | TGTGCCAGCAGTTTATGGGGCAGGGCTGGAAACACCATATATTTT
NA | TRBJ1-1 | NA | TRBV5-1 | CASSLGAANTEAFF | TGCGCCAGCAGCTTGGGGGCTGCGAACACTGAAGCTTTCTTT
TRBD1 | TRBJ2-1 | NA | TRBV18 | CASSPTDRGQFF | TGTGCCAGCTCACCAACGGACAGGGGGCAGTTCTTC
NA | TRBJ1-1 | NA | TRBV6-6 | CASSYSGEAEAFF | TGTGCCAGCAGTTACTCGGGGGAGGCCGAAGCTTTCTTT
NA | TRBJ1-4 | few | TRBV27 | CASSPLLSLNEKLFF | TGTGCCAGCAGTCCTCTTTTGAGCCTAAATGAAAAACTGTTTTTT
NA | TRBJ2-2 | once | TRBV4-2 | CASSQVQRGTGELFF | TGTGCCAGCAGCCAGGTTCAACGGGGCACCGGGGAGCTGTTTTTT
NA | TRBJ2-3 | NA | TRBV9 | CASSDWTDTQYF | TGTGCCAGCAGCGACTGGACAGATACGCAGTATTTT
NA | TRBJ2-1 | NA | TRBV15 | CATSRDGGNEQFF | TGTGCCACCAGCAGAGATGGCGGGAATGAGCAGTTCTTC
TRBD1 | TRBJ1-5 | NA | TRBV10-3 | CAIRGQGDQPQHF | TGTGCCATCAGAGGACAGGGGGATCAGCCCCAGCATTTT
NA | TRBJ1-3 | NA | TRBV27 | CASRREAGGNTIYF | TGTGCCAGCAGGCGAGAGGCGGGCGGAAACACCATATATTTT
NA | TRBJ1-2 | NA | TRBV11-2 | CASGLAASDGYTF | TGTGCCAGCGGCTTAGCCGCGAGCGATGGCTACACCTTC
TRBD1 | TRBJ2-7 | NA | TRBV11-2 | CASSLGLGTGIYEQYF | TGTGCCAGCAGCTTAGGCCTCGGGACAGGGATTTACGAGCAGTACTTC
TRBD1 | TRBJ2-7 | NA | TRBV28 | CASSVETGGYEQYF | TGTGCCAGCAGCGTAGAGACAGGGGGGTACGAGCAGTACTTC
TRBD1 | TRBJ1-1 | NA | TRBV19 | CASSILTGTGIIGPNTEAFF | TGTGCCAGTAGTATCCTGACCGGGACAGGGATTATCGGTCCGAACACTGAAGCTTTCTTT
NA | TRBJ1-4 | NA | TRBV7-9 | CATRGDQGNEKLFF | TGTGCCACTCGGGGGGACCAAGGGAATGAAAAACTGTTTTTT
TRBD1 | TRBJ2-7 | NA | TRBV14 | CASSDTGTEFYEQYF | TGTGCCAGCAGCGACACCGGGACAGAGTTCTACGAGCAGTACTTC
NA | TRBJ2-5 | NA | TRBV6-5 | CASRRQVQETQYF | TGTGCCAGCAGACGACAGGTACAAGAGACCCAGTACTTC
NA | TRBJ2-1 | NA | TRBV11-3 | CASSREGGSYNEQFF | TGTGCCAGCAGCCGGGAAGGGGGATCCTACAATGAGCAGTTCTTC
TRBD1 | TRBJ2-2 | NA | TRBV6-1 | CASRPTGGVTGELFF | TGTGCCAGCAGACCCACAGGGGGCGTCACCGGGGAGCTGTTTTTT
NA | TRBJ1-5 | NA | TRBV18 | CASSGTGRGNQPQHF | TGTGCCAGCTCGGGTACAGGTCGGGGCAATCAGCCCCAGCATTTT
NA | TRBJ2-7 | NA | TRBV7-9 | CASSPTHSYEQYF | TGTGCCAGCAGTCCCACTCACTCCTACGAGCAGTACTTC
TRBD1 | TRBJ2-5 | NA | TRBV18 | CASSPGTEETQYF | TGTGCCAGCTCACCCGGGACAGAAGAGACCCAGTACTTC
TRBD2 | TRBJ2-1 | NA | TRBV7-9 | CASSLSVGGPGPGGNEQFF | TGTGCCAGCAGCTTATCCGTGGGAGGGCCGGGCCCCGGGGGGAATGAGCAGTTCTTC
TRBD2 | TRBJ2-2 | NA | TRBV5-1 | CASRLGLAHRHTGELFF | TGCGCCAGCAGACTAGGACTAGCGCATCGCCACACCGGGGAGCTGTTTTTT
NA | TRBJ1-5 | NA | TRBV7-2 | CASSFSPDQPQHF | TGTGCCAGCAGCTTCTCGCCGGATCAGCCCCAGCATTTT
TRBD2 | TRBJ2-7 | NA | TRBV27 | CASSRTSGYEQYF | TGTGCCAGCAGCCGGACTAGCGGCTACGAGCAGTACTTC
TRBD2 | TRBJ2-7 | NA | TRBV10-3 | CAISPLGVAGNYEQYF | TGTGCCATCAGCCCCCTCGGAGTAGCGGGGAATTACGAGCAGTACTTC
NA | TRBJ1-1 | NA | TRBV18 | CASSPARENTEAFF | TGTGCCAGCTCACCAGCGAGGGAGAACACTGAAGCTTTCTTT
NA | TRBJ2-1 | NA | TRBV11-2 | CASSSSRDFSSYNEQFF | TGTGCCAGCAGCTCCTCCCGGGACTTTTCCTCCTACAATGAGCAGTTCTTC
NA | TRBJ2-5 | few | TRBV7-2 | CASNGGTVGETQYF | TGTGCCAGCAACGGAGGGACAGTAGGGGAGACCCAGTACTTC
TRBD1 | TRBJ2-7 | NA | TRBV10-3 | CAISAGDRGEQYF | TGTGCCATCAGTGCTGGGGACAGGGGCGAGCAGTACTTC
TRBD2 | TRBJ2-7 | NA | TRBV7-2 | CASSTLSGPYEQYF | TGTGCCAGCAGCACCCTTAGCGGGCCCTACGAGCAGTACTTC
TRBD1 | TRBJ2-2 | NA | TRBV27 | CASSLSIGTAHTGELFF | TGTGCCAGCAGTTTATCGATTGGGACAGCGCACACCGGGGAGCTGTTTTTT
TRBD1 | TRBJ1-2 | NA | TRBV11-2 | CASSKRTGINYGYTF | TGTGCCAGCAGCAAGCGGACAGGGATCAACTATGGCTACACCTTC
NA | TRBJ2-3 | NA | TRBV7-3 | CASSLESFPTDTQYF | TGTGCCAGCAGCTTAGAGTCTTTTCCCACAGATACGCAGTATTTT
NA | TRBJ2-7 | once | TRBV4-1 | CASSSRLAISYEQYF | TGCGCCAGCAGTTCTCGGCTAGCGATCTCCTACGAGCAGTACTTC
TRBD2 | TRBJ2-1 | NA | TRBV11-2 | CASSSQTSGRNEQFF | TGTGCCAGCAGCTCTCAAACTAGCGGGAGAAATGAGCAGTTCTTC
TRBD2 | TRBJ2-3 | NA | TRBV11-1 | CASSSVAGVRTDTQYF | TGTGCCAGCAGCTCCGTGGCGGGAGTACGCACAGATACGCAGTATTTT
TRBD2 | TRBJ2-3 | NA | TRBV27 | CASNVAGRVDTQYF | TGTGCCAGCAATGTAGCGGGAAGAGTGGATACGCAGTATTTT
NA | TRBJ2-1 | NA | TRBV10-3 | CAISEPPLDEQFF | TGTGCCATCAGTGAACCCCCGCTAGATGAGCAGTTCTTC
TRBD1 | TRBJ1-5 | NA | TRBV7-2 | CASSPRQGTQPQHF | TGTGCCAGCAGCCCACGACAGGGCACTCAGCCCCAGCATTTT
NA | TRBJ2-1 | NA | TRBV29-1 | CSVGSLTYNEQFF | TGCAGCGTTGGTTCGCTTACTTACAATGAGCAGTTCTTC
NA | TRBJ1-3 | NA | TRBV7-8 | CASSLWEGAGNTIYF | TGTGCCAGCAGCTTATGGGAAGGGGCTGGAAACACCATATATTTT
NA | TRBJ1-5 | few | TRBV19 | CASSQGNQPQHF | TGTGCCAGTAGTCAGGGGAATCAGCCCCAGCATTTT
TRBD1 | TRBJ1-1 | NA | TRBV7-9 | CASSFEWTGDTEAFF | TGTGCCAGCAGCTTCGAATGGACAGGGGATACTGAAGCTTTCTTT
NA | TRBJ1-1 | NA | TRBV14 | CASSQDLETEAFF | TGTGCCAGCAGCCAAGATCTAGAGACTGAAGCTTTCTTT
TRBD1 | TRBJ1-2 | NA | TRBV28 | CASSSSRGDRGSNGYTF | TGTGCCAGCAGTTCCTCCCGGGGGGACAGGGGTTCCAATGGCTACACCTTC
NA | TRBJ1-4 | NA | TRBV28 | CASSPGEANEGEKLFF | TGTGCCAGCAGCCCCGGGGAGGCGAACGAGGGTGAAAAACTGTTTTTT
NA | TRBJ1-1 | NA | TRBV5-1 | CASSKTRVNTEAFF | TGCGCCAGCAGCAAGACCAGGGTGAACACTGAAGCTTTCTTT
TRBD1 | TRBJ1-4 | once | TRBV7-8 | CASSLVGYRGQEKLFF | TGTGCCAGCAGCTTAGTAGGGTACAGGGGGCAAGAAAAACTGTTTTTT